The clone carrying this TCR beta chain was seen a few times. Its antigen is unknown. This record comes from a study of human T cells and chemical hapten exposure. Study in general: The study lasted roughly 26 weeks, and patients were dosed weekly with diphenylcyclopropenone on the scalp throughout. Findings and limits, study-wide: Every donor had alopecia, and their immune response may therefore differ from healthy people's. TCRs exceeding a frequency of 1 in 1000 stayed unchanged under DPC sensitization. Controls formed significantly fewer large CDR3 similarity clusters than expanded TCRs did.

TCRdb passed the RACE reads through MiXCR, listing each CDR3 protein once. In the table there are roughly 380,000 distinct CDR3 sequences, more than 4.5% of which are singletons. Time point defined: patch test 1, 2 weeks after DPC sensitization. Treatment noted: therapeutic diphenylcyclopropenone sensitization with weekly scalp DPC. The CDR3 sequence is 15 residues long. V was clipped by 0 bases and J by 5 bases; unmatched bases: 2. Looked up from germline, CDR1 is LGHNA and CDR2 is YNFKEQ. The material sequenced was whole blood, taken in connection with sensitization to the hapten diphenylcyclopropenone (DPC). This clonotype originated in a woman in her 50s with alopecia areata. Some clones in this sample may be carry-over from other donors' samples. This chain links TRBV4-2 with TRBJ2-1, with 9 bases that match TRBD1. DNA of the CDR3: TGTGCCAGCAGCCAAGACGGGGACAGGGACAATGAGCAGTTCTTC. As protein: CASSQDGDRDNEQFF.